This passage covers 20 T cell receptor beta chains from one sample sequenced in a study of T-cell memory formation after mild COVID-19. TCRdb called the 5' RACE reads again in MiXCR, with one record for every CDR3 protein. The data show fewer than 600,000 distinct CDR3 sequences, with approximately 21% seen just once and approximately 8.4% held by the top ten. The sequenced sample was PBMCs or a T cell subset sorted from them (not recorded which). All receptors come from an adult woman who had mild COVID-19 (a few samples of this study predate the infection). Cell type and time point are not known.

The chain is built from TRBV3-1 and TRBJ2-1; 11 nucleotides match TRBD1. The CDR3 contains 16 residues. V was pared by 0 bases and J by 13 bases, with 11 bases of the junction left unmatched. Germline loops: CDR1 LGHDT, CDR2 YNNKEL (reference sequence). The CDR3 sequence is CASSQDGTGGRRVQFF. The CDR3, as DNA: TGTGCCAGCAGCCAAGATGGGACAGGGGGACGACGCGTCCAGTTCTTC.

This clonotype was seen only a few times. The chain combines TRBV5-6 with TRBJ2-6; D is undetermined. Germline assignment: CDR1 SGHDT and CDR2 YYEEEE. V lost 1 base, J lost 4 bases, and 9 bases lay in between. This CDR3 comprises 15 residues. CDR3 protein: CASSLNLYGANVLTF. As DNA, the CDR3 is TGTGCCAGCAGCTTGAATCTCTACGGGGCCAACGTCCTGACTTTC.

The chain has TRBV12-3 or TRBV12-4 and TRBJ1-6; D unresolved. The CDR3 length is 12 residues. Trimming shortened V by 3 bases and J by 13 bases, and 10 bases separated the two germline ends. The CDR3 DNA follows: TGTGCCAGCAGTTTCTCGGGAGGGCCCCTCCACTTT. Encoded protein: CASSFSGGPLHF.

This clonotype has only a few counts. V gene TRBV5-1 combines with J gene TRBJ2-5; D unclear. CDR3 length equals 15 residues. Per germline, CDR1 SGHRS and CDR2 YFSETQ. Trimming shortened V by 0 bases and J by 0 bases, and 9 bases separated the two germline ends. The CDR3 region is CASSLVVDHQETQYF. The CDR3 nucleotides are TGCGCCAGCAGCTTGGTGGTGGACCACCAAGAGACCCAGTACTTC.

The chain joins TRBV20-1 to TRBJ2-5; no firm D call. The CDR3 sequence is 13 residues long. Germline CDR1 is DFQATT and CDR2 is SNEGSKA (reference sequence). The germline V and J ends were trimmed by 1 base and 2 bases, with 8 bases remaining between them. CDR3 loop: CSARGVLQETQYF. The CDR3 DNA follows: TGCAGTGCTAGAGGGGTCCTACAAGAGACCCAGTACTTC.

In its sample, this clonotype was seen a few times. The chain employs TRBV20-1 and TRBJ2-4; 8 bases are shared with TRBD1. Germline V gene sequence: CDR1 DFQATT, CDR2 SNEGSKA (reference sequence). The CDR3 is made up of 15 amino acids. Trimming cost V 0 bases and J 3 bases; bases outside gene matches: 4. Here the CDR3 reads CSARDSGQGKNIQYF. The CDR3 nucleotides read TGCAGTGCTAGAGACAGCGGACAGGGCAAAAACATTCAGTACTTC.

Ten or more counts support this clonotype. V and J are TRBV5-6 and TRBJ2-1, with a tentative D call TRBD1 (6 bases). Deletions cut 1 base from V and 1 base from J, with 12 bases between. Germline V gives CDR1 SGHDT, CDR2 YYEEEE. There are 16 residues in the CDR3. CDR3 DNA sequence: TGTGCCAGCAGCTTGCTGGGGGCCGCGTCCTACAATGAGCAGTTCTTC. This translates into CASSLLGAASYNEQFF.

This clonotype was found a few times. V is TRBV20-1 and J is TRBJ2-2; no clear D. The V gene lost 1 base and the J gene lost 7 bases, with 7 bases spanning the gap. Germline lookup yields CDR1 DFQATT and CDR2 SNEGSKA (reference sequence). The CDR3 extends over 12 amino acids. CDR3 DNA sequence: TGCAGTGCTAGAGTTTTGGGCGGGGAGCTGTTTTTT. Protein sequence: CSARVLGGELFF.

The V and J genes are TRBV6-2 or TRBV6-3 and TRBJ2-6; TRBD1 matches at 9 bases. The CDR3 totals 18 residues. Germline CDR1 MNHEY, CDR2 SVGEGT. V was clipped by 6 bases and J by 0 bases; unmatched bases: 9. CDR3 amino acids: CASRPLQGAYSGANVLTF. The CDR3 DNA reads as TGTGCCAGCAGGCCCCTACAGGGGGCATACTCTGGGGCCAACGTCCTGACTTTC.

The chain has TRBV3-1 and TRBJ1-4; 7 nucleotides match TRBD1. This CDR3 spans 15 amino acids. V shed 5 bases and J 3 bases; nucleotides not matched to a gene: 6. In germline, CDR1 is LGHDT, CDR2 YNNKEL (reference sequence). CDR3 DNA sequence: TGTGCCAGCAGCAACCGAGGACAGGCTAATGAAAAACTGTTTTTT. This sequence encodes CASSNRGQANEKLFF.

The chain links TRBV3-1 to TRBJ2-1; possibly TRBD2 for D (6 bases). CDR3 length: 17 amino acids. Germline CDR1 reads LGHDT; CDR2 reads YNNKEL (reference sequence). Deletions cut 1 base from V and 2 bases from J, with 15 bases between. DNA for the CDR3: TGTGCCAGCAGCCAAGGCCCAGGAGGGAGCACCTACAATGAGCAGTTCTTC. It specifies CASSQGPGGSTYNEQFF.

This chain links TRBV6-5 with TRBJ2-2; D is possibly TRBD1 or TRBD2 (7 bases each). The CDR3 loop spans 15 amino acids. Germline V gives CDR1 MNHEY, CDR2 SVGAGI. Deletions cut 2 bases from V and 7 bases from J, with 14 bases between. CDR3 residues: CASSYTTGEGGELFF. CDR3 coding DNA: TGTGCCAGCAGTTACACCACAGGGGAGGGCGGGGAGCTGTTTTTT.

In this sample, this clonotype turned up a few times. The chain uses TRBV28 and TRBJ2-1; 9 nucleotides agree with TRBD1. Germline V gene lookup returns CDR1 MDHEN and CDR2 SYDVKM. This CDR3 has 16 amino acids. With V trimmed by 1 base and J by 2 bases, 3 bases remained unmatched. CDR3 in amino acids: CASSLLGQGAYNEQFF. CDR3 DNA: TGTGCCAGCAGTTTATTGGGACAGGGAGCCTACAATGAGCAGTTCTTC.

The chain is built from TRBV12-3 or TRBV12-4 and TRBJ1-5, with D hard to call. Deletions cut 1 base from V and 3 bases from J, with 10 bases between. The CDR3 loop spans 15 amino acids. CDR3 protein: CASSLGWRNNQPQHF. CDR3 DNA sequence: TGTGCCAGCAGTTTAGGGTGGAGAAACAATCAGCCCCAGCATTTT.

The rearrangement uses TRBV19 and TRBJ1-1; 8 bases map to TRBD1. CDR3 length: 15 amino acids. CDR1 LNHDA and CDR2 SQIVND come from the germline V gene (reference sequence). The V and J ends lost 4 bases and 4 bases, in that order; junction bases with no gene match: 8. The chain's CDR3 is CASSTYDRGGTEAFF. The DNA for the CDR3 is TGTGCCAGTAGTACCTACGACAGGGGAGGCACTGAAGCTTTCTTT.

The chain couples TRBV5-1 to TRBJ1-2; 8 nucleotides line up with TRBD1. V lost 4 bases and J lost 8; bases outside the gene matches: 13. CDR1 SGHRS and CDR2 YFSETQ come from the germline V gene. The CDR3 covers 15 residues. The CDR3 is CASSPDGQGLKGYTF. The CDR3 nucleotides read TGCGCCAGCAGCCCGGACGGACAGGGACTCAAGGGCTACACCTTC.

This clonotype has only a few counts. The chain combines TRBV5-4 with TRBJ1-2; D is possibly TRBD1 (5 bases). Germline CDR1 reads SGHNT; CDR2 reads YYREEE (reference sequence). Trimming shortened V by 3 bases and J by 2 bases, and 14 bases separated the two germline ends. This CDR3 has 15 amino acids. CDR3 protein: CASSSGGLINYGYTF. The CDR3 region has the DNA TGTGCCAGCAGCTCGGGGGGACTGATAAACTATGGCTACACCTTC. Combining the CDR3 with reference TRBV5-4 and TRBJ1-2 gives the whole variable domain ETGVTQSPTHLIKTRGQQVTLRCSSQSGHNTVSWYQQALGQGPQFIFQYYREEENGRGNFPPRFSGLQFPNYSSELNVNALELDDSALYLCASSSGGLINYGYTFGSGTRLTVV.

This clonotype was detected only a few times. The rearrangement joins TRBV9 to TRBJ2-7; 11 bases are shared with TRBD2. The CDR3 totals 15 residues. The junction had 4 bases not matched to a gene; V was cut back by 1 base and J by 4 bases. Germline lookup yields CDR1 SGDLS and CDR2 YYNGEE. CDR3 sequence reads: CASSVRSGGAYEQYF. CDR3 bases: TGTGCCAGCAGCGTACGTAGCGGGGGGGCTTACGAGCAGTACTTC.

This clonotype was picked up a small number of times. CDR3 nucleotides: TGCGCCAGCAGCCAAGGTCCGGCTAGCGGGAGGGTGGACAATGAGCAGTTCTTC. This translates into CASSQGPASGRVDNEQFF. The chain links TRBV4-3 to TRBJ2-1, with TRBD2 matching 12 bases. This CDR3 is 18 amino acids long. In germline, CDR1 is LGHNA, CDR2 YSLEER. Trimming took 1 base from V and 5 from J; bases not matched to a gene: 9.

There are a few counts of this clonotype. The chain joins TRBV7-9 to TRBJ1-1; D is ambiguous. CDR1 is SEHNR, CDR2 FQNEAQ, per germline (reference sequence). There are 16 residues in the CDR3. Deletions cut 1 base from V and 3 bases from J, with 15 bases between. CDR3 sequence (DNA): TGTGCCAGCAGCTTAGTAATAGGGTCTCCGTACACTGAAGCTTTCTTT. It is translated as CASSLVIGSPYTEAFF.